This T cell receptor (beta chain) was captured by sequencing in a study of vaccination and CD4 T cells after COVID-19. Study-level information: Subjects got two shots of BNT162b2 or mRNA-1273 vaccine.

This clonotype was counted a few times. The antigen is undetermined. Sequenced with the Oncomine TCR Beta short-read assay was DNA taken from cultured CD4+ T cells. TCRdb used MiXCR to reprocess the PCR reads, holding one entry per CDR3 protein. The repertoire holds about 16,000 distinct CDR3 sequences, with about half as singletons. Sample time point: late sampling 161 to 241 days after vaccination in a few convalescent patients. Treatment meaning: roughly ten-day PBMC culture with coronavirus spike peptide pools or control peptides (ViraFEST assay). ViraFEST used peptide pools to expand antigen-specific T cells before TCR sequencing. CDR1 and CDR2 (germline): SEHNR, FQNEAQ (reference sequence). Trimming stripped 3 bases from V and 3 bases from J, with 15 bases between. There are 15 residues in the CDR3.

The clonotype comes from a human donor who had recovered from COVID-19. The specimen was CD4+ T cells from blood, cultured in vitro, collected about 7 months after SARS-CoV-2 vaccination. V is TRBV7-9 and J is TRBJ2-7, with a tentative D call TRBD1 (6 bases). The CDR3 here is CASSLGQGSGYEQYF. DNA of the CDR3: TGTGCCAGCAGCTTGGGTCAGGGGTCGGGCTACGAGCAGTACTTC.